The clone carrying this TCR beta chain was recorded a few times. Its antigen is as yet unknown. Without exception, sorted populations had purity beyond 95%. This record belongs to a study of beta chain features in type 1 diabetes. General observations from the study: Using cDNA template may skew counts toward highly expressing activated cells. Within patients, naive, central memory and Treg TCRB repertoires seemed more similar than within healthy donors.

Reverse transcription of all isolated RNA meant that expressed TCRB transcripts were sequenced. TCRdb's table, derived via immunoSEQ multiplex PCR, lists solely in-frame clones and lacks some. The sample has 900,000 or so clones, 17% seen once; the top ten hold 0.023%. Germline-derived CDR1 and CDR2 are SEHNR and FQNEAQ (reference sequence). Between the trimmed V and J ends, which lost 6 bases and 0 bases, there was a span of 20 bases. The CDR3 spans 17 residues. The TCR comes from a woman younger than 30 in good health. V gene TRBV7-9 combines with J gene TRBJ1-1; TRBD1 might be the D (5 bases). The material sequenced was naive CD4+ T cells from blood. As DNA, the CDR3 is TGTGCCAGCAGACAGACGTCGTGGGGCACAATGAACACTGAAGCTTTCTTT. This translates into CASRQTSWGTMNTEAFF.